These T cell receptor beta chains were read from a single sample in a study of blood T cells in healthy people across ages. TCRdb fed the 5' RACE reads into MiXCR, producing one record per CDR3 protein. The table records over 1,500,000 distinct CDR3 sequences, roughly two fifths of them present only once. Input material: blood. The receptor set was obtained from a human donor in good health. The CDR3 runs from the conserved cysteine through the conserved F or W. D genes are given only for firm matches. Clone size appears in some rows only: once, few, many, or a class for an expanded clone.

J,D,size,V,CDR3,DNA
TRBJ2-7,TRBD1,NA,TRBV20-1,CSIRDRVNEQYF,TGCAGTATCCGGGACAGGGTCAACGAGCAGTACTTC
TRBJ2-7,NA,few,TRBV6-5,CASSRGHTSEQYF,TGTGCCAGCAGCCGCGGACATACAAGCGAGCAGTACTTC
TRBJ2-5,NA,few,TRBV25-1,CASKDPGETQYF,TGTGCCAGCAAGGACCCGGGGGAGACCCAGTACTTC
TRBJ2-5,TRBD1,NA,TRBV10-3,CTIRTGQSGETQYF,TGTACCATCAGAACGGGACAGTCTGGAGAGACCCAGTACTTC
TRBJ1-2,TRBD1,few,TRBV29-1,CSDGQGYGYTF,TGCAGCGATGGACAGGGCTATGGCTACACCTTC
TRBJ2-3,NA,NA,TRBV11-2,CASSLGTGPTQYF,TGTGCCAGCAGCTTAGGGACCGGGCCGACGCAGTATTTT
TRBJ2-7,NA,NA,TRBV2,CASSPSTISYEQYF,TGTGCCAGCAGTCCCAGTACCATTTCCTACGAGCAGTACTTC
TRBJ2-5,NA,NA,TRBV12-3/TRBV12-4,CASSLTYETQYF,TGTGCCAGCAGTTTGACGTATGAGACCCAGTACTTC
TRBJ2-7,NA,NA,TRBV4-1,CASSLSLGHEQYF,TGCGCCAGCAGCCTATCTTTGGGACACGAGCAGTACTTC
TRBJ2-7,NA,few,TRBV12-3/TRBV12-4,CASSYRRTDSYEQYF,TGTGCCAGCAGTTACCGCCGGACAGACTCCTACGAGCAGTACTTC
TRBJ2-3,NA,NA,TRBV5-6,CASSLWDSITDTQYF,TGTGCCAGCAGCTTATGGGATAGCATCACAGATACGCAGTATTTT
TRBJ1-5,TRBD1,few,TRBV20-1,CSARSHRWTGASQGNQPQHF,TGCAGTGCTAGATCCCACAGGTGGACAGGGGCTTCTCAAGGCAATCAGCCCCAGCATTTT
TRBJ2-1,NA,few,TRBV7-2,CASSLFSGREGGKKFF,TGTGCCAGCAGCTTATTTTCTGGCCGAGAGGGGGGGAAGAAGTTCTTC
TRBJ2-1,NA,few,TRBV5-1,CASRDGGISYNEQFF,TGCGCCAGCAGGGACGGGGGTATTTCCTACAATGAGCAGTTCTTC
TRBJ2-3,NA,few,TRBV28,CATDSAHSTDTQYF,TGTGCCACCGACAGCGCGCACTCCACGGATACGCAGTATTTT
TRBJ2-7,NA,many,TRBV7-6,CASSLGRDGGSYEQYF,TGTGCCAGCAGCTTAGGAAGGGACGGTGGCTCCTACGAGCAGTACTTC
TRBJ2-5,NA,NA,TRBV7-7,CASESGSSRRQYF,TGTGCTAGCGAATCGGGTAGCTCCCGTCGCCAGTACTTC
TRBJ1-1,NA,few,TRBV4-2,CASSQDRTAEAFF,TGTGCCAGCAGCCAAGATAGGACGGCTGAAGCTTTCTTT
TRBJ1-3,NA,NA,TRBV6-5,CASSPQSSGNTIYF,TGTGCCAGCAGTCCTCAATCCTCTGGAAACACCATATATTTT
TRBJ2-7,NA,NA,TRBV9,CASSVEVSQPGYEQYF,TGTGCCAGCAGCGTAGAGGTTTCACAGCCAGGGTACGAGCAGTACTTC
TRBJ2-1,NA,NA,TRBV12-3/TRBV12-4,CASGLRASSYNEQFF,TGTGCCAGCGGCTTACGGGCCAGCTCCTACAATGAGCAGTTCTTC
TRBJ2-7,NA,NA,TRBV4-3,CASSQEAPGAYEQYF,TGCGCCAGCAGCCAAGAGGCCCCGGGGGCCTACGAGCAGTACTTC
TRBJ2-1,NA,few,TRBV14,CASSPGGHQFF,TGTGCCAGCAGCCCCGGGGGACATCAGTTCTTC
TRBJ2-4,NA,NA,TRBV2,CASSDPGFGQYF,TGTGCCAGCAGTGATCCGGGTTTCGGGCAGTACTTC
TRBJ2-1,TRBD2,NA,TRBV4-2,CASSQDRAGGNNEQFF,TGTGCCAGCAGCCAAGATAGAGCGGGGGGAAACAATGAGCAGTTCTTC
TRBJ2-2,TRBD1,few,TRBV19,CASNTGTGAAAFGELFF,TGTGCCAGTAACACCGGGACAGGGGCCGCAGCGTTCGGGGAGCTGTTTTTT
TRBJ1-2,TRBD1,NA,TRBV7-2,CAGSADRGGGYTF,TGTGCCGGCAGCGCAGACAGGGGAGGTGGCTACACCTTC
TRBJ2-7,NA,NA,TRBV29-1,CSGGAGAPYEQYF,TGCAGCGGCGGGGCGGGGGCCCCCTACGAGCAGTACTTC
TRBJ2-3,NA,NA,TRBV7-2,CAGSLGTRTDTQYF,TGTGCCGGCAGCTTAGGGACACGCACAGATACGCAGTATTTT
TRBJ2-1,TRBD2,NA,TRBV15,CATSRDGLAGVYEQFF,TGTGCCACCAGCAGAGATGGGCTAGCGGGGGTGTATGAGCAGTTCTTC
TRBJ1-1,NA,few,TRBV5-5,CASSLILGYTEAFF,TGTGCCAGCAGCTTGATTTTAGGGTATACTGAAGCTTTCTTT
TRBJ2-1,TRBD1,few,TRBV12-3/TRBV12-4,CASSSQTGGETQFF,TGTGCCAGCAGTTCCCAGACAGGGGGAGAGACCCAGTTCTTC
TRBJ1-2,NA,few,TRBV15,CATSIGPRYGYTF,TGTGCCACCAGCATCGGGCCGCGCTATGGCTACACCTTC
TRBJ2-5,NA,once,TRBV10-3,CAISEGVVETQYF,TGTGCCATCAGTGAGGGAGTAGTGGAGACCCAGTACTTC
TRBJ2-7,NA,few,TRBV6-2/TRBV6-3,CASSYGLGFNEQYF,TGTGCCAGCAGTTACGGTCTAGGCTTCAACGAGCAGTACTTC
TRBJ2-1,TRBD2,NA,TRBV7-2,CASSLEASGGAVDEQFF,TGTGCCAGCAGCTTAGAGGCTAGCGGGGGGGCCGTGGATGAGCAGTTCTTC
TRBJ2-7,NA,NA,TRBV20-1,CSARTDDSDEQYF,TGCAGTGCTAGGACAGACGACTCCGACGAGCAGTACTTC